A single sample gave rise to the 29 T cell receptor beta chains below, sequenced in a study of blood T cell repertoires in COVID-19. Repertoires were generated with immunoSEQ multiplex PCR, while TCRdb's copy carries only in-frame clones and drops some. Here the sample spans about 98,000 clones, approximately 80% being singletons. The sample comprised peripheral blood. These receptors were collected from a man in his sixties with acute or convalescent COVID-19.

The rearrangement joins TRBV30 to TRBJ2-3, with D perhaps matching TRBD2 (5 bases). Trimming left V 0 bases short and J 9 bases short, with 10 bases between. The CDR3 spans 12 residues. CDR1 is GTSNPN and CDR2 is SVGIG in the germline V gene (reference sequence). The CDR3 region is CAWSVRGWTQYF. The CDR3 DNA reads TGTGCCTGGAGTGTACGAGGGTGGACGCAGTATTTT. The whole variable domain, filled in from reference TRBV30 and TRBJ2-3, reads SQTIHQWPATLVQPVGSPLSLECTVEGTSNPNLYWYRQAAGRGLQLLFYSVGIGQISSEVPQNLSASRPQDRQFILSSKKLLLSDSGFYLCAWSVRGWTQYFGPGTRLTVL.

The DNA of the CDR3 is TGTGCCAGCCACACAGGGGTCGAGACCCAGTACTTC. Amino acids: CASHTGVETQYF. This chain joins TRBV21-1 and TRBJ2-5; the tabulated D call, TRBD1, remains unverified against the DNA. TRBV21-1 is tagged as a pseudogene. The CDR3 length is 12 residues.

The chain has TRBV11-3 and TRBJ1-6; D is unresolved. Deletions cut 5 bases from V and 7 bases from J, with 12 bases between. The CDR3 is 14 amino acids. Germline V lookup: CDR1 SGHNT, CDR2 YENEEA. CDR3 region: CASSPSPGNSPLHF. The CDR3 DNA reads TGTGCCAGCAGCCCATCACCGGGGAATTCACCCCTCCACTTT.

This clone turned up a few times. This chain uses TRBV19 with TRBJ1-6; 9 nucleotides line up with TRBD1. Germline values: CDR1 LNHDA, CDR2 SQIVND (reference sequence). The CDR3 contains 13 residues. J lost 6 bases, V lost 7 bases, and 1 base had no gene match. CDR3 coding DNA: TGTGCCAGTAAGGGACAGGGTAATTCACCCCTCCACTTT. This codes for CASKGQGNSPLHF.

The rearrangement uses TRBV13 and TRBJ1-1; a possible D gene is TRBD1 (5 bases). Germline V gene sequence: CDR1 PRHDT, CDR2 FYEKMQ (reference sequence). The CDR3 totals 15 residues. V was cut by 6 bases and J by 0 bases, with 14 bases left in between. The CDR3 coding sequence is TGTGCCAGCAGGTGGAGGGGTGAGTTGAACACTGAAGCTTTCTTT. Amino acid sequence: CASRWRGELNTEAFF.

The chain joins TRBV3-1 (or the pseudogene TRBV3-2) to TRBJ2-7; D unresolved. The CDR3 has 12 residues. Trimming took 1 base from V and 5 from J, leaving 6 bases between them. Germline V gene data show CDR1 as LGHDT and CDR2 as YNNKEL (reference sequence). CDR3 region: CASSQVVDEQYF. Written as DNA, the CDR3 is TGTGCCAGCAGCCAAGTAGTAGACGAGCAGTACTTC.

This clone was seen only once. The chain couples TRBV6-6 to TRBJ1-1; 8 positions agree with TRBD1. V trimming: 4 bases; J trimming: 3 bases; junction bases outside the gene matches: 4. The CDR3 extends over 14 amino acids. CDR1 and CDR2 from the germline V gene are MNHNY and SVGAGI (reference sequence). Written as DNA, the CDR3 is TGTGCCAGCAGTTCCGGACAGGGAGACACTGAAGCTTTCTTT. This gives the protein CASSSGQGDTEAFF.

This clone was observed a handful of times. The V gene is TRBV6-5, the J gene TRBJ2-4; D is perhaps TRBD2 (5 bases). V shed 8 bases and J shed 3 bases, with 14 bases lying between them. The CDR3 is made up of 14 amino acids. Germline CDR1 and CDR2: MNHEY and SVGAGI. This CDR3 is CASGRGPGKNIQYF. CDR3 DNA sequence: TGTGCCAGCGGCCGAGGGCCCGGCAAAAACATTCAGTACTTC.

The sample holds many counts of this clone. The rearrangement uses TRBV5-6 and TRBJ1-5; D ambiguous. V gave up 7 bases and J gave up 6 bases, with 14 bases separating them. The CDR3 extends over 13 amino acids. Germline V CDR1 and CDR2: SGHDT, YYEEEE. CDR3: CASAGGNGQPQHF. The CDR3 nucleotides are TGTGCCAGCGCCGGAGGGAACGGTCAGCCCCAGCATTTT.

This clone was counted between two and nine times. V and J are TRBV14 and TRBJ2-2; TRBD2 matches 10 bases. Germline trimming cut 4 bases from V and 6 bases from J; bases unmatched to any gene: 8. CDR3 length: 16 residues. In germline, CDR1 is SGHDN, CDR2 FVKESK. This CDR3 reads CASSLLGAGGPGELFF. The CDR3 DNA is TGTGCCAGCAGCCTCCTAGGAGCGGGAGGGCCCGGGGAGCTGTTTTTT.

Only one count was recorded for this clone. CDR3 amino acids: CAWSIGNTEAFF. Here the CDR3 DNA reads TGTGCCTGGAGTATCGGGAACACTGAAGCTTTCTTT. This chain joins TRBV30 and TRBJ1-1; D call uncertain. The V end was cut by 2 bases, the J end by 1 base, with 5 bases between. Germline-derived CDR1 and CDR2 are GTSNPN and SVGIG (reference sequence). The CDR3 consists of 12 residues.

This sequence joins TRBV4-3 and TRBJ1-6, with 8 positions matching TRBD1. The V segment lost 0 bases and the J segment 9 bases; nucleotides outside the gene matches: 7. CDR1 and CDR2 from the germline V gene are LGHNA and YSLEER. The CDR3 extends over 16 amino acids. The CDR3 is CASSQDPDRGGSPLHF. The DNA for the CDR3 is TGCGCCAGCAGCCAAGACCCCGACAGGGGTGGTTCACCCCTCCACTTT.

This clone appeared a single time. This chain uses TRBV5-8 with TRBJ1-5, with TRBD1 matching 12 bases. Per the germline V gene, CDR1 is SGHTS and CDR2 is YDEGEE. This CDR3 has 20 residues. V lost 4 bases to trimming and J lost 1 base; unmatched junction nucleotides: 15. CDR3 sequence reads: CASSETFGTGGPLSNQPQHF. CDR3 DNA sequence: TGTGCCAGCAGCGAAACGTTTGGGACAGGGGGCCCTTTGAGCAATCAGCCCCAGCATTTT.

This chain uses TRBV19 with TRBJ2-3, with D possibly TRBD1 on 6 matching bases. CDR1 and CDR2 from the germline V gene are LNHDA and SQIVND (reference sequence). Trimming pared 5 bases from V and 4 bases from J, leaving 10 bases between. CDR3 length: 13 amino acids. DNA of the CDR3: TGTGCCAGTAGTGTCCAGGGGTCAGATACGCAGTATTTT. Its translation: CASSVQGSDTQYF.

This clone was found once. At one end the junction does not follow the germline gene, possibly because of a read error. The CDR3 loop is CASSPGRGNEQFF. In DNA form, the CDR3 reads TGTGCTAGCAGCCCTGGGCGGGGGAATGAGCAGTTCTTC. The V gene is TRBV7-7, the J gene TRBJ2-1; TRBD2 matches 7 bases. The CDR3 extends over 13 amino acids. CDR1 and CDR2 from the germline V gene are SSHAT and FNYEAQ (reference sequence).

CDR3 residues: CASSSMGAGGEKLFF. For the CDR3, the DNA is TGTGCCAGTAGTAGCATGGGGGCCGGAGGTGAAAAACTGTTTTTT. This chain links TRBV19 with TRBJ1-4, with a possible D match to TRBD1 (6 bases). In germline, CDR1 is LNHDA, CDR2 SQIVND (reference sequence). CDR3 size: 15 residues. Trimming left V 4 bases short and J 7 bases short, with 16 bases between.

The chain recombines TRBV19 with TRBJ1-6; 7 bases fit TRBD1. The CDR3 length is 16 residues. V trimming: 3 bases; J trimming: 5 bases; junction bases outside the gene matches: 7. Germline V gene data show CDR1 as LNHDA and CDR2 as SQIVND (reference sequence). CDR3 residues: CASSIRQGENNSPLHF. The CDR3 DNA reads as TGTGCCAGTAGTATTCGGCAGGGGGAAAATAATTCACCCCTCCACTTT.

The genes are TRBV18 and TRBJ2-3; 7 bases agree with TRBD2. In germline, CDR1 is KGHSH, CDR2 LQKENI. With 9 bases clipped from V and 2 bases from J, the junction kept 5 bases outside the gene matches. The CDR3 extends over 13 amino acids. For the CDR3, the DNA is TGTGCCAGTAGAAGCGGGATCACAGATACGCAGTATTTT. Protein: CASRSGITDTQYF.

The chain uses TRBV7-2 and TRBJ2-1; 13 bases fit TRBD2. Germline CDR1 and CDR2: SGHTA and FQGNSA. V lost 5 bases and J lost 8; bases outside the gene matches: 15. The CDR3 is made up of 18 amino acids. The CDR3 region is CASSTSGRAKGGQYEQFF. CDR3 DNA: TGTGCCAGCAGCACTAGCGGGAGGGCAAAAGGAGGGCAATATGAGCAGTTCTTC.

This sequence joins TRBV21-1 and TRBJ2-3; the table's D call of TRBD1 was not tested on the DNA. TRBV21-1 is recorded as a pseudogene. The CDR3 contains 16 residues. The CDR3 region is CASSKVRTGGADTQYF. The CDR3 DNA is TGTGCCAGCAGCAAAGTCCGGACAGGGGGCGCAGATACGCAGTATTTT.

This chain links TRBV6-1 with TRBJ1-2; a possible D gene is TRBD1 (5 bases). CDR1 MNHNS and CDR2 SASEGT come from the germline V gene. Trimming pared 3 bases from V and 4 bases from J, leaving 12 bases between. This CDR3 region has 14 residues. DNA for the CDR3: TGTGCCAGCAGTGAGGCAGGGTACTTCTATGGCTACACCTTC. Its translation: CASSEAGYFYGYTF.

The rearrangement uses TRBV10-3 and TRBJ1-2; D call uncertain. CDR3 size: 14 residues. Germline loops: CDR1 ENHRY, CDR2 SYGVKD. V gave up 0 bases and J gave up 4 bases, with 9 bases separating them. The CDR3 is CAISESTAIYGYTF. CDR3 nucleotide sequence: TGTGCCATCAGTGAGTCGACTGCTATCTATGGCTACACCTTC.

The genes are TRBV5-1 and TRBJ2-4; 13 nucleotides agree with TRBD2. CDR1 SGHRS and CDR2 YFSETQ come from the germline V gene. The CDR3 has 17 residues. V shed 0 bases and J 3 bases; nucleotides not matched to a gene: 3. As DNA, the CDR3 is TGCGCCAGCAGCTTGGAGGGGACTAGCGGGGACAAAAACATTCAGTACTTC. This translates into CASSLEGTSGDKNIQYF.

This CDR3 is CASSLGGVAIGPYEQYF. DNA of the CDR3: TGTGCCAGCAGCTTAGGGGGGGTGGCGATAGGACCCTACGAGCAGTACTTC. This chain joins TRBV7-9 and TRBJ2-7, with D perhaps matching TRBD2 (6 bases). The CDR3 consists of 17 residues. Germline assignment: CDR1 SEHNR and CDR2 FQNEAQ (reference sequence). Trimming pared 1 base from V and 2 bases from J, leaving 18 bases between.

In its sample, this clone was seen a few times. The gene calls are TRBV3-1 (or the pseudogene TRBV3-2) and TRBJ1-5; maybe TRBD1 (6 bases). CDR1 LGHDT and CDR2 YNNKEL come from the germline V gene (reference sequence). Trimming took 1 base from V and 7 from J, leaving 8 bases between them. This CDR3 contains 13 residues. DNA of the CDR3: TGTGCCAGCAGCCAAGCAGGGGTCCAGCCCCAGCATTTT. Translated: CASSQAGVQPQHF.

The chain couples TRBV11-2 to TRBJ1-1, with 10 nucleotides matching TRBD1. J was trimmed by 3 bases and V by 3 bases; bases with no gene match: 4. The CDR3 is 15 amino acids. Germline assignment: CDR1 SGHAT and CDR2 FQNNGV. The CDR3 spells CASSFLGQGDTEAFF. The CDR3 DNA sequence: TGTGCCAGCAGCTTTCTTGGACAGGGGGACACTGAAGCTTTCTTT.

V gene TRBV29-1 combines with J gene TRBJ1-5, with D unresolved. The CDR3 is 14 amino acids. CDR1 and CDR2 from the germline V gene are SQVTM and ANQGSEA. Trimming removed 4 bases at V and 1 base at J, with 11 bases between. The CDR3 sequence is CSVAGGRSNQPQHF. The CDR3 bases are TGCAGCGTTGCGGGAGGAAGGAGCAATCAGCCCCAGCATTTT.

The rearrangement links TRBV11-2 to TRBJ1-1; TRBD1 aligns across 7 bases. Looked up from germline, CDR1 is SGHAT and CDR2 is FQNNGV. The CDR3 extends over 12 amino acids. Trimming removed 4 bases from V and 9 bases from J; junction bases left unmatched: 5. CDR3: CASSYQGEKAFF. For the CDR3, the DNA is TGTGCCAGCAGCTATCAGGGGGAAAAAGCTTTCTTT. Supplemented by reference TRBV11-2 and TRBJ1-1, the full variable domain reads EAGVAQSPRYKIIEKRQSVAFWCNPISGHATLYWYQQILGQGPKLLIQFQNNGVVDDSQLPKDRFSAERLKGVDSTLKIQPAKLEDSAVYLCASSYQGEKAFFGQGTRLTVV.

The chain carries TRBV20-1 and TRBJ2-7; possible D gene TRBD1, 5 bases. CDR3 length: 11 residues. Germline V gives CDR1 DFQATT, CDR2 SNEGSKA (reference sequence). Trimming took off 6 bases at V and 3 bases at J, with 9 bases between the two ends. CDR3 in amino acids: CSAMDNYEQYV. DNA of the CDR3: TGCAGTGCGATGGACAACTACGAGCAGTACGTC.